This TCR beta chain was identified in a study of cytomegalovirus exposure and HLA in healthy donors. The PCR had 60 Vbeta and 13 Jbeta primers. Only in-frame clones appear in the TCRdb table, and some are missing; sequencing was by immunoSEQ multiplex PCR. Seen here are some 200,000 clones, approximately 84% observed once, and the top ten hold approximately 3.9%. Unrecorded immune exposure was likely among donors, who were nominally healthy when sampled. Per germline, CDR1 SGDLS and CDR2 YYNGEE. This CDR3 has 15 amino acids. V gave up 0 bases and J gave up 3 bases; unmatched junction bases: 5. The chain is built from TRBV9 and TRBJ2-7; 8 bases line up with TRBD2. This receptor was taken from a man aged 45-60 years in good health and CMV-seronegative. Sequenced input: PBMCs. Here the CDR3 DNA reads TGTGCCAGCAGCGTAGAAGGAGCGGGGGTCTACGAGCAGTACTTC. Its protein is CASSVEGAGVYEQYF.